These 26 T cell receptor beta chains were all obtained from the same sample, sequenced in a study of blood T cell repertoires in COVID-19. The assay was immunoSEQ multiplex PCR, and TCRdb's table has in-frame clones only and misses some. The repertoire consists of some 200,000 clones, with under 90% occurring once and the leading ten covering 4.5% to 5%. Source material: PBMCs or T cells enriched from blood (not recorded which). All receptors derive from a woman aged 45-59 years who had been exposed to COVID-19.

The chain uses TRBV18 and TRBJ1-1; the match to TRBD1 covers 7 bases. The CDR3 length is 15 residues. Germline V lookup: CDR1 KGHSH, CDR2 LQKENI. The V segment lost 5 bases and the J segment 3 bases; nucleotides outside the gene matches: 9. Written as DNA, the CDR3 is TGTGCCAGCTCAATTCAGGGGGTTGGGGACACTGAAGCTTTCTTT. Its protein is CASSIQGVGDTEAFF.

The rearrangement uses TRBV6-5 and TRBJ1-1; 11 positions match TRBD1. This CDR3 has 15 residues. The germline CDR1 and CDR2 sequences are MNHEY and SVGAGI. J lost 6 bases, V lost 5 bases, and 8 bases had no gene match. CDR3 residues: CASSRGGTGGPEAFF. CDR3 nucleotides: TGTGCCAGCAGTAGGGGCGGGACAGGGGGTCCTGAAGCTTTCTTT.

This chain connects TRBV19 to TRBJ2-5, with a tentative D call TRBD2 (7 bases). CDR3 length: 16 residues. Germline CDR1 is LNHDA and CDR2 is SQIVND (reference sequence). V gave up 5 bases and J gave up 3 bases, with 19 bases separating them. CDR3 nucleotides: TGTGCCAGTAGTCCCGGACAGCGGGGCCGTGAAGAGACCCAGTACTTC. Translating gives CASSPGQRGREETQYF.

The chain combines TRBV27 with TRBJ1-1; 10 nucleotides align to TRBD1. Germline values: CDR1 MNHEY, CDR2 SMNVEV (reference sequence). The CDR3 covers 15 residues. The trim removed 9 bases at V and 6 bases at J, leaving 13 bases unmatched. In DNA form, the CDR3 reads TGTGCCAGTTACCGGGACAGGGGAAATAGCGCTGAAGCTTTCTTT. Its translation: CASYRDRGNSAEAFF.

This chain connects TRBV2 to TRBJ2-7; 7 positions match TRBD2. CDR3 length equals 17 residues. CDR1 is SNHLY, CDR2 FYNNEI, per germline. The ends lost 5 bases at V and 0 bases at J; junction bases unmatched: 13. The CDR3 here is CASSPSLAGGISYEQYF. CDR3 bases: TGTGCCAGCAGTCCCTCCTTAGCCGGGGGGATCTCCTACGAGCAGTACTTC.

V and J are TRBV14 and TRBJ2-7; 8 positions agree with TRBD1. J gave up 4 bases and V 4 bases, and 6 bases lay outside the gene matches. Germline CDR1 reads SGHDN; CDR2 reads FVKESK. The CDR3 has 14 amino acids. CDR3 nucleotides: TGTGCCAGCAGCCGGACAGGGAATAGGTACGAGCAGTACTTC. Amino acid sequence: CASSRTGNRYEQYF.

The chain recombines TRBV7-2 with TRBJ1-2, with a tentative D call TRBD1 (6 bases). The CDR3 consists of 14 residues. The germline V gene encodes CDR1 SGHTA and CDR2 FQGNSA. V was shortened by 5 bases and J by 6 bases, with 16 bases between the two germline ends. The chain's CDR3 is CASSTGAGVHGYTF. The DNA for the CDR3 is TGTGCCAGCAGCACCGGGGCAGGGGTACATGGCTACACCTTC.

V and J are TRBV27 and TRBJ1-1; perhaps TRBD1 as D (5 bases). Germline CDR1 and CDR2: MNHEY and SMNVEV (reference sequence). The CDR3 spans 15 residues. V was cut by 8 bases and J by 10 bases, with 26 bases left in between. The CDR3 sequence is CASRPRTTGSFGAFF. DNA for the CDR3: TGTGCCAGCCGCCCCCGGACAACTGGAAGTTTCGGAGCTTTCTTT.

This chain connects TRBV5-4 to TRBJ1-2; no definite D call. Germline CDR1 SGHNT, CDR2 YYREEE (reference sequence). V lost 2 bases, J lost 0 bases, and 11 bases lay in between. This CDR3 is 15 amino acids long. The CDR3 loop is CASSFSRAANYGYTF. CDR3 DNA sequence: TGTGCCAGCAGCTTCTCGAGGGCCGCTAACTATGGCTACACCTTC.

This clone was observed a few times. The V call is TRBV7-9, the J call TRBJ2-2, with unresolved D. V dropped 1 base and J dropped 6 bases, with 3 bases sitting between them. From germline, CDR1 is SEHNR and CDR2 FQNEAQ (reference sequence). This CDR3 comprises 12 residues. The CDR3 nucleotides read TGTGCCAGCAGCTTAGACTCCGGGGAGCTGTTTTTT. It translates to CASSLDSGELFF.

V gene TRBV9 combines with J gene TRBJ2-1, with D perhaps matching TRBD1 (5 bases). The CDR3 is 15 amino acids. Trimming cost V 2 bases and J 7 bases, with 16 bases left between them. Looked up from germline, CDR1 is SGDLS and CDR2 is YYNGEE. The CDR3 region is CASSVGAPWVNEQFF. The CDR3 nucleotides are TGTGCCAGCAGCGTTGGGGCCCCATGGGTGAATGAGCAGTTCTTC.

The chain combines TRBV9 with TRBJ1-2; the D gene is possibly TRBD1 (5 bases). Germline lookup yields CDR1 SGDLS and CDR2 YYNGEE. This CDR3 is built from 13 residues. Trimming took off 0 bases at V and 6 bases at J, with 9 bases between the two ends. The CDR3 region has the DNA TGTGCCAGCAGCGTAGAGGGGTGGCATGGCTACACCTTC. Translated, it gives CASSVEGWHGYTF.

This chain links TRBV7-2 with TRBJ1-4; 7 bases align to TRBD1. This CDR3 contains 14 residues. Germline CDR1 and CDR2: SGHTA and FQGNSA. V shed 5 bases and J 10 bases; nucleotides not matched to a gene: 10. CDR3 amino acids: CASSQTGAVVKLFF. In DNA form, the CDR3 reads TGTGCCAGCAGCCAAACAGGGGCCGTTGTAAAACTGTTTTTT.

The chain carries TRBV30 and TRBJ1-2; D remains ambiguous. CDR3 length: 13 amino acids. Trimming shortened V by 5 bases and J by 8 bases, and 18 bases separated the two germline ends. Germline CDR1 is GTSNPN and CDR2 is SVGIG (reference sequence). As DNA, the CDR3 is TGTGCCTGGGAGGATGGAATAGGGAGCGGCTACACCTTC. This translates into CAWEDGIGSGYTF. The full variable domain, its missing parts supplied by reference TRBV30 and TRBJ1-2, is SQTIHQWPATLVQPVGSPLSLECTVEGTSNPNLYWYRQAAGRGLQLLFYSVGIGQISSEVPQNLSASRPQDRQFILSSKKLLLSDSGFYLCAWEDGIGSGYTFGSGTRLTVV.

The CDR3 region is CASSPRNEKLFF. CDR3 bases: TGTGCCAGTAGTCCCCGTAATGAAAAACTGTTTTTT. The chain employs TRBV19 and TRBJ1-4; no clear D gene. From germline, CDR1 is LNHDA and CDR2 SQIVND (reference sequence). The CDR3 totals 12 residues. Trimming took 5 bases from V and 4 from J, leaving 5 bases between them.

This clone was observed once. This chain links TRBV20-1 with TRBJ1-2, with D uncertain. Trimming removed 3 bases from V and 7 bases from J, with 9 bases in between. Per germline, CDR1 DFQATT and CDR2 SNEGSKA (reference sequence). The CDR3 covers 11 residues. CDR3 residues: CSASVRSGYTF. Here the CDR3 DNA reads TGCAGTGCTAGTGTTAGGAGTGGCTACACCTTC.

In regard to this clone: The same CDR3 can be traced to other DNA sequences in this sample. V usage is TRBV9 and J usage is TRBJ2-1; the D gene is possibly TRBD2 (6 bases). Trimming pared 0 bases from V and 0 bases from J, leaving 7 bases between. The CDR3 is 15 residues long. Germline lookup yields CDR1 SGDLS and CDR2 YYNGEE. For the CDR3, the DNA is TGTGCCAGCAGCGTAGGGAGGGGCTCCTACAATGAGCAGTTCTTC. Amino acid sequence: CASSVGRGSYNEQFF. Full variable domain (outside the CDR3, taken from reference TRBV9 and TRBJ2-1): DSGVTQTPKHLITATGQRVTLRCSPRSGDLSVYWYQQSLDQGLQFLIQYYNGEERAKGNILERFSAQQFPDLHSELNLSSLELGDSALYFCASSVGRGSYNEQFFGPGTRLTVL.

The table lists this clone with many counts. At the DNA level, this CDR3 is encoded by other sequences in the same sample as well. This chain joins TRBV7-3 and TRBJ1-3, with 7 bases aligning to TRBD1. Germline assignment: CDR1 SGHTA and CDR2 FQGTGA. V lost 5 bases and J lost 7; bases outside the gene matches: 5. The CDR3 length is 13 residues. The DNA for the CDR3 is TGTGCCAGCAGCCAGTCAGGGGGGAACACCATATATTTT. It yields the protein CASSQSGGNTIYF.

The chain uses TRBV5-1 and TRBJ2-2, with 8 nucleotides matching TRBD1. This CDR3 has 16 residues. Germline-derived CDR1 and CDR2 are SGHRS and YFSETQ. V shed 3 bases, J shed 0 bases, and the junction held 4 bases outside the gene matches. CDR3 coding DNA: TGCGCCAGCAGCTCCCCGACAGGGGCGAACACCGGGGAGCTGTTTTTT. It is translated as CASSSPTGANTGELFF.

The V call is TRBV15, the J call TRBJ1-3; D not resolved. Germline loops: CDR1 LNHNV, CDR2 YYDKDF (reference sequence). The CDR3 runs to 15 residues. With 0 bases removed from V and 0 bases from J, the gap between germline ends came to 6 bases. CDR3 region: CATSRDSRSGNTIYF. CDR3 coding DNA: TGTGCCACCAGCAGAGATTCCCGCTCTGGAAACACCATATATTTT. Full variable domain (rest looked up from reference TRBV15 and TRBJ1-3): DAMVIQNPRYQVTQFGKPVTLSCSQTLNHNVMYWYQQKSSQAPKLLFHYYDKDFNNEADTPDNFQSRRPNTSFCFLDIRSPGLGDTAMYLCATSRDSRSGNTIYFGEGSWLTVV.

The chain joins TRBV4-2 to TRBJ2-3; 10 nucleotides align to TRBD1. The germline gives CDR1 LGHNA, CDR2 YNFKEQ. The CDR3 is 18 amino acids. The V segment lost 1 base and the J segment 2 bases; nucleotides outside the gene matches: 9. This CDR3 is CASSQVRGQGTDTDTQYF. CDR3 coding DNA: TGTGCCAGCAGCCAAGTTAGGGGACAGGGGACTGACACAGATACGCAGTATTTT.

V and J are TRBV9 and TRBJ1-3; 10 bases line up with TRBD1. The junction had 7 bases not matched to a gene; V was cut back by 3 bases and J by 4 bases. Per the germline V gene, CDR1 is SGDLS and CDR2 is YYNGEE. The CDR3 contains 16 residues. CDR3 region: CASSAGGTGVGNTIYF. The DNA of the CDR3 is TGTGCCAGCAGCGCGGGAGGGACAGGGGTCGGAAACACCATATATTTT.

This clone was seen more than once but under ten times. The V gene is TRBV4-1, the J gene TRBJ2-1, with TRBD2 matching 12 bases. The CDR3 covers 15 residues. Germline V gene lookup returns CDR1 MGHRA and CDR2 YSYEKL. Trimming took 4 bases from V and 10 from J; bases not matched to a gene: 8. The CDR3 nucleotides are TGCGCCAGCAGCCCTGGACTAGCGGGGCGGGGGGAGCAGTTCTTC. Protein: CASSPGLAGRGEQFF.

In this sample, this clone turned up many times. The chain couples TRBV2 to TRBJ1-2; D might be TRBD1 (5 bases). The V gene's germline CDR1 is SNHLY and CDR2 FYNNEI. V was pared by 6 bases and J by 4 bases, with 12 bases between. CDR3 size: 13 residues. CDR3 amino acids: CASSLEGAYGYTF. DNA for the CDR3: TGTGCCAGCAGCCTAGAAGGGGCCTATGGCTACACCTTC.

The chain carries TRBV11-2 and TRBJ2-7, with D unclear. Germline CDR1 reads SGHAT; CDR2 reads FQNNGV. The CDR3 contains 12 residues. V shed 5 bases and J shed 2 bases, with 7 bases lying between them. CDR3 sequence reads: CASSRSAYEQYF. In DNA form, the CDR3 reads TGTGCCAGCAGCCGGTCGGCCTACGAGCAGTACTTC.

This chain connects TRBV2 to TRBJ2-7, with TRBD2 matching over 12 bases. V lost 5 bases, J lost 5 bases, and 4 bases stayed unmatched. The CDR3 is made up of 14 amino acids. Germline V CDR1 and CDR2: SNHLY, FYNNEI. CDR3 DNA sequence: TGTGCCAGCAGTTATGGACTAGCGGGAAACGAGCAGTACTTC. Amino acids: CASSYGLAGNEQYF.